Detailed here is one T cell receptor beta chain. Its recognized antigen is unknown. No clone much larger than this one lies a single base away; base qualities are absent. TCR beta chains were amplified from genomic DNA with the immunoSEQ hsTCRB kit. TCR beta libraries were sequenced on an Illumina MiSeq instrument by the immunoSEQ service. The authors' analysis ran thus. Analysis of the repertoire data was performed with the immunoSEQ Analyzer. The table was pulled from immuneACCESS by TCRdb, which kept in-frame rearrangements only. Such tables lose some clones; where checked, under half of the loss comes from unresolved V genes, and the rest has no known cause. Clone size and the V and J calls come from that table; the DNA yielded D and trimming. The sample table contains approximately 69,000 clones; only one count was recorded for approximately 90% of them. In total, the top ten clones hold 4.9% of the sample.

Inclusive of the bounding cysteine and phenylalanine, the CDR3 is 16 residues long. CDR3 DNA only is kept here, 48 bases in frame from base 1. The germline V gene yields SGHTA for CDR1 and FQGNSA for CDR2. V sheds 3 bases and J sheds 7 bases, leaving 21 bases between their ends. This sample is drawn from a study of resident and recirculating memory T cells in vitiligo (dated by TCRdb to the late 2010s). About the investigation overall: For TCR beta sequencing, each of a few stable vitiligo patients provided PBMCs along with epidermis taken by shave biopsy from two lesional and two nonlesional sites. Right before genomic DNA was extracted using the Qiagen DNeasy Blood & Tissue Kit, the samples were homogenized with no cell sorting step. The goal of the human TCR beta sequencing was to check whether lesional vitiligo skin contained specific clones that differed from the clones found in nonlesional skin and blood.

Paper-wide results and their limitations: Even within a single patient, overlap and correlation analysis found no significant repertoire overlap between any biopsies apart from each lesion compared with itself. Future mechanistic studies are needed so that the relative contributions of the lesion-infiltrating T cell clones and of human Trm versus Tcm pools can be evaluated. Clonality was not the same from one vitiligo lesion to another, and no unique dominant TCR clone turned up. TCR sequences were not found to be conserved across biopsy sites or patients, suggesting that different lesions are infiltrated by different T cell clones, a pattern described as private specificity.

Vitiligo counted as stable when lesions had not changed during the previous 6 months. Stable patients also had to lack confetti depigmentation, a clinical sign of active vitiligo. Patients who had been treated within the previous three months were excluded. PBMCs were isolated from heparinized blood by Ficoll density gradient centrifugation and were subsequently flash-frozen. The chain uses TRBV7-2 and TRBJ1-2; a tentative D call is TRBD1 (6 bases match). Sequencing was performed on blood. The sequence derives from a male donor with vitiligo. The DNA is TGTGCCAGCAGCTTGGCCCAAACTCCAGGGGTGGGTGGCTACACCTTC. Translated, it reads CASSLAQTPGVGGYTF.